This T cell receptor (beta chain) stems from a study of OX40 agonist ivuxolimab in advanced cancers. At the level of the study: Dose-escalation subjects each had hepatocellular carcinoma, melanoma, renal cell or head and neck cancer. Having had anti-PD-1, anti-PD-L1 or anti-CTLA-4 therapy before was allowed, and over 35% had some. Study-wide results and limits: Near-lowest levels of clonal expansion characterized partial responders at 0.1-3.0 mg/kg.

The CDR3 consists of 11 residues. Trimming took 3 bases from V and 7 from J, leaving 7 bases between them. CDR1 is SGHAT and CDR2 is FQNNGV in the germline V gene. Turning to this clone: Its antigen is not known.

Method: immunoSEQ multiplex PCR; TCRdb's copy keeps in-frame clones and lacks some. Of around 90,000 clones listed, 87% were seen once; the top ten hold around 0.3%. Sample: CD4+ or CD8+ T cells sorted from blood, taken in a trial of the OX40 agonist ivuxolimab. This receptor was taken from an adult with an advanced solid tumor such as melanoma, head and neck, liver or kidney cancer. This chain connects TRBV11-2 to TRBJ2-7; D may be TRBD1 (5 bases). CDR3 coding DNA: TGTGCCAGCAGCTTCGCAGGGGAGCAGTACTTC. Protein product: CASSFAGEQYF.